The present entry profiles one T cell receptor beta chain with its context. Its specific antigen is unknown. Base qualities were left out, and no much larger clone turns up one base away. Each collaborating institution followed its own protocols to collect whole blood in K2EDTA tubes. Collaborator samples were shipped for TCRbeta analysis as frozen whole blood, isolated PBMCs, or DNA extracted from either sample type. These data come from a study of blood T cell repertoires in COVID-19 (dated by TCRdb to about 2020). Study-wide context: Samples covering the acute and convalescent phases of COVID-19 were provided by collaborators in the United States, Italy and Spain. The prospective study material was composed of cDNA or gDNA derived from T cells, B-cell-depleted T cells, or PBMCs. Deeply sampled blood TCRbeta repertoires from subjects exposed to, actively infected with, or recovered from COVID-19 were included in the dataset. The repertoires were released in a freely available public database meant as a resource for research on the immune response to SARS-CoV-2. Samples came from the ongoing ImmuneRACE study (first 160 participants) plus 1,254 subjects from 6 global collaborators. The sample metadata nearly always contained a de-identified subject ID, COVID-19 status, age in years and sex. Where available, HLA class I and class II types were obtained from metadata supplied by the sample provider rather than from assay-based typing.

The study at large found these results: Clinical and demographic metadata were provided uncurated, with the amount varying by source and participant.

The immunoSEQ Assay, a bias-controlled multiplex PCR, was used to amplify TCRbeta CDR3 regions from genomic DNA. On the authors' methods: The number of nucleated cells in each sample was estimated from the amplification of reference gene primers within the assay. To quantify the absolute abundance of each unique TCRbeta CDR3 rearrangement, sequence reads were collapsed and filtered. For each sample, productive Simpson clonality was calculated by taking the square root of Simpson's diversity index across productive rearrangements. TCRdb took over this immuneACCESS table, retaining in-frame rearrangements with V and J assigned. Such tables are incomplete; in checked studies, under half of the missing clones stem from an unresolved V gene, and the remainder is unexplained. That table gives V, J and clone size, and the DNA gave D and trimming. The table for this sample lists 150,000 or so clones; about 82% of them were counted only once. The top ten clones comprise around 8.2% of the sample.

CDR1 and CDR2 are drawn from the germline V gene: MDHEN, SYDVKM. Including cysteine and phenylalanine, the CDR3 has 11 amino acids. CDR3 DNA is the only sequence kept; it has 33 bases, read in frame from the first base. V lost 7 bases and J lost 5 bases; the stretch between them is 8 bases long. The chain is encoded by TRBV28 joined to TRBJ2-5; no D gene can be assigned with confidence. This receptor was taken from a woman between 55 and 75 years old with acute or convalescent COVID-19. Sequenced input: peripheral blood. The CDR3 loop reads CASTLKETQYF. The nucleotides are TGTGCCAGCACCCTAAAGGAGACCCAGTACTTC. Supplemented by the reference TRBV28 and TRBJ2-5 proteins around the CDR3, the complete variable domain is DVKVTQSSRYLVKRTGEKVFLECVQDMDHENMFWYRQDPGLGLRLIYFSYDVKMKEKGDIPEGYSVSREKKERFSLILESASTNQTSMYLCASTLKETQYFGPGTRLLVL.